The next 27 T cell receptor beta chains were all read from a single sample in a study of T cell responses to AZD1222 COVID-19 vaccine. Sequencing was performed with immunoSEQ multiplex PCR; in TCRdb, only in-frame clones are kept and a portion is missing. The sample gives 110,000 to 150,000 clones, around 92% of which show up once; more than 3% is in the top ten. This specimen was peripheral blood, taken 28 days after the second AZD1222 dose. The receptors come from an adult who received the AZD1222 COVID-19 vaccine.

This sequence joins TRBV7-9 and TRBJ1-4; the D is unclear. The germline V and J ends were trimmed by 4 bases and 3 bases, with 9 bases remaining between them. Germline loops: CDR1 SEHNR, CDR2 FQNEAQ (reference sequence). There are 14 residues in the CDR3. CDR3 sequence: CASSSPRANEKLFF. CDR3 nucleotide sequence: TGTGCCAGCAGCTCCCCCCGGGCTAATGAAAAACTGTTTTTT.

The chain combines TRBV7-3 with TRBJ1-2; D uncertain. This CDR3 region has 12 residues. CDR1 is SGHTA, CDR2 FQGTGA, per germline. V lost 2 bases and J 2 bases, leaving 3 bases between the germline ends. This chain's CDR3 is CASSLGNYGYTF. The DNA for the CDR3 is TGTGCCAGCAGCTTAGGAAACTATGGCTACACCTTC.

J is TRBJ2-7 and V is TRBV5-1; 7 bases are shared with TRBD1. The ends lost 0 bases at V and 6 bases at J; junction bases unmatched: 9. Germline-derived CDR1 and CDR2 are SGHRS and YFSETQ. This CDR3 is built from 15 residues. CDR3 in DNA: TGCGCCAGCAGCTTGGGGACCAGACAGGGCGGCGAGCAGTACTTC. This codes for CASSLGTRQGGEQYF.

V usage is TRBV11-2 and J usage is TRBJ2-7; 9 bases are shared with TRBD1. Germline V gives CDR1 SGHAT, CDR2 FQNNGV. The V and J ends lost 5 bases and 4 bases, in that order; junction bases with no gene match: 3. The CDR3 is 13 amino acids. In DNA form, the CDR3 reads TGTGCCAGCAGCACAGGGGGCGTTTACGAGCAGTACTTC. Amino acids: CASSTGGVYEQYF.

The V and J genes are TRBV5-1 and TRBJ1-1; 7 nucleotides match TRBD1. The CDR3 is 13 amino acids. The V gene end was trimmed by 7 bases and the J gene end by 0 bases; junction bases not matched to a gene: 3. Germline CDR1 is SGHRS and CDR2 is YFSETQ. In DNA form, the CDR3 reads TGCGCCAGCGGGACAGCTATGAACACTGAAGCTTTCTTT. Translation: CASGTAMNTEAFF.

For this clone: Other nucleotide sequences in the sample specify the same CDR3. The CDR3 region has the DNA TGTGCCAGCAGTCGGGACAGGGGCTACGAGCAGTACTTC. Encoded protein: CASSRDRGYEQYF. The chain is built from TRBV6-5 and TRBJ2-7, with 10 bases aligning to TRBD1. Germline lookup yields CDR1 MNHEY and CDR2 SVGAGI. The V and J ends lost 5 bases and 3 bases, in that order; junction bases with no gene match: 1. This CDR3 region has 13 residues.

The CDR3 loop reads CAARKGQNYGYTF. The CDR3 DNA follows: TGTGCCGCCCGGAAAGGACAGAACTATGGCTACACCTTC. The V gene is TRBV11-2, the J gene TRBJ1-2; D perhaps matches TRBD1 (6 bases). The CDR3 has 13 residues. Germline V gene data show CDR1 as SGHAT and CDR2 as FQNNGV. Deletions cut 11 bases from V and 2 bases from J, with 15 bases between.

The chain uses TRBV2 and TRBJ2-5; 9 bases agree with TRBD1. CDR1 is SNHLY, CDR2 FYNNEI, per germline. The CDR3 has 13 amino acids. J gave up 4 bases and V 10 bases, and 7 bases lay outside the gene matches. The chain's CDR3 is CATQDRGRETQYF. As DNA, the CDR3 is TGTGCCACCCAGGACAGGGGTAGAGAGACCCAGTACTTC. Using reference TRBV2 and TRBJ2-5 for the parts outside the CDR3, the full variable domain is EPEVTQTPSHQVTQMGQEVILRCVPISNHLYFYWYRQILGQKVEFLVSFYNNEISEKSEIFDDQFSVERPDGSNFTLKIRSTKLEDSAMYFCATQDRGRETQYFGPGTRLLVL.

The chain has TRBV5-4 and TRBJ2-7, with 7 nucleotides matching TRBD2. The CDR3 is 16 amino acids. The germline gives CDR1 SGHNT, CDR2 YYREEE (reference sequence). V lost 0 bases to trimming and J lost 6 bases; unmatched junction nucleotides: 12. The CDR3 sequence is CASSLGGGSTLGEQYF. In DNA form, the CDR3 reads TGTGCCAGCAGCTTGGGGGGCGGGAGCACACTCGGCGAGCAGTACTTC.

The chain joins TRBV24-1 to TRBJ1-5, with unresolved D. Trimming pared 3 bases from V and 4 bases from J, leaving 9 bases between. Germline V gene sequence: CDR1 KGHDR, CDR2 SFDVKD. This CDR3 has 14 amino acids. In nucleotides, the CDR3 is TGTGCCACCAGTGATGCCTCGCGGAATCAGCCCCAGCATTTT. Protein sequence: CATSDASRNQPQHF.

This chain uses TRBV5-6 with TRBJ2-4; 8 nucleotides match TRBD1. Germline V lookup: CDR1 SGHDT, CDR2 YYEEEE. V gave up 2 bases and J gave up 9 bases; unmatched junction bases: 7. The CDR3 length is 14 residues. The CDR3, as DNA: TGTGCCAGCAGCTTCAGGACAGGGCTGAGCATTCAGTACTTC. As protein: CASSFRTGLSIQYF.

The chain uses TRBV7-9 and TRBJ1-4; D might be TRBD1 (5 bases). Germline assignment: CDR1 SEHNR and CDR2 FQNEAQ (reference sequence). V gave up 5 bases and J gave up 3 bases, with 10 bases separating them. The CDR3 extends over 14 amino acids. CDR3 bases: TGTGCCAGCAGCCGGGGGGTTGCTAATGAAAAACTGTTTTTT. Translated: CASSRGVANEKLFF.

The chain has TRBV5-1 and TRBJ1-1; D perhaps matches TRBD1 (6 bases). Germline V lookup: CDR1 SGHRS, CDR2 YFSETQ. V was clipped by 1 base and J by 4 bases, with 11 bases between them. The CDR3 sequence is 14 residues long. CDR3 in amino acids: CASSLTGRPTEAFF. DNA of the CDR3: TGCGCCAGCAGCTTGACAGGGCGTCCCACTGAAGCTTTCTTT.

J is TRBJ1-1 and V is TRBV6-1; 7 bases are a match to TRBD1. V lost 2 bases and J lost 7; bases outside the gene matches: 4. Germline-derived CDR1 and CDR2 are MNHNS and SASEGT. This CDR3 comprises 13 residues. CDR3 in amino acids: CASSERGPGEAFF. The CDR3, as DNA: TGTGCCAGCAGTGAAAGGGGGCCCGGTGAAGCTTTCTTT.

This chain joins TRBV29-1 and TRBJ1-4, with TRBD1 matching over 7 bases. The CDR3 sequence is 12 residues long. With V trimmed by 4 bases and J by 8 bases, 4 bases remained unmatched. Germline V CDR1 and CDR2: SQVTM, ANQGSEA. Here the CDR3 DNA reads TGCAGCGTTGCCAGGGGGAGGGAAAAACTGTTTTTT. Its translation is CSVARGREKLFF.

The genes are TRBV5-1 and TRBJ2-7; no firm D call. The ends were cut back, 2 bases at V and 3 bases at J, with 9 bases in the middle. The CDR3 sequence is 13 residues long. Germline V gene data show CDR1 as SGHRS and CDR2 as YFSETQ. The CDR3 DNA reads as TGCGCCAGCAGCTTTACGACTGGCTACGAGCAGTACTTC. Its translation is CASSFTTGYEQYF. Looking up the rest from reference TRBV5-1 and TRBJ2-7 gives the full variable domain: KAGVTQTPRYLIKTRGQQVTLSCSPISGHRSVSWYQQTPGQGLQFLFEYFSETQRNKGNFPGRFSGRQFSNSRSEMNVSTLELGDSALYLCASSFTTGYEQYFGPGTRLTVT.

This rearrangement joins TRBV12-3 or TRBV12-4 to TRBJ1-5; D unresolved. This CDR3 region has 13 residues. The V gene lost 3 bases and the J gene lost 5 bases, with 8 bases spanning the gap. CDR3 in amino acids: CASSFAGDQPQHF. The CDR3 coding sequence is TGTGCCAGCAGTTTTGCAGGTGATCAGCCCCAGCATTTT.

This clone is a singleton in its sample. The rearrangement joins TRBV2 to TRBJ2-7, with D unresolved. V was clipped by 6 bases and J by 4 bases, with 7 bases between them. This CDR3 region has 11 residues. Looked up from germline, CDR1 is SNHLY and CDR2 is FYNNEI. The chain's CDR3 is CASSLIYEQYF. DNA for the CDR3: TGTGCCAGCAGCCTCATTTACGAGCAGTACTTC.

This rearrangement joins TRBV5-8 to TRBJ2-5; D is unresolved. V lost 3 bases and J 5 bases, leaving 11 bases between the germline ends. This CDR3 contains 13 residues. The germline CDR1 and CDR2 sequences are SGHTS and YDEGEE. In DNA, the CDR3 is TGTGCCAGCAGCTCCCGGTCCCTGGAGACCCAGTACTTC. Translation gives CASSSRSLETQYF. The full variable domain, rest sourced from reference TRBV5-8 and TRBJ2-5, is EAGVTQSPTHLIKTRGQQATLRCSPISGHTSVYWYQQALGLGLQFLLWYDEGEERNRGNFPPRFSGRQFPNYSSELNVNALELEDSALYLCASSSRSLETQYFGPGTRLLVL.

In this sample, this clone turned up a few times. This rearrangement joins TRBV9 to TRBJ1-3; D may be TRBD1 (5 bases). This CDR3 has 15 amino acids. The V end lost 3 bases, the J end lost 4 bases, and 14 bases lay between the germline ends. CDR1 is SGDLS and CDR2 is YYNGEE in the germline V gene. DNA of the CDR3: TGTGCCAGCAGCGGGCAGGGTAATTTAGGAAACACCATATATTTT. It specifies CASSGQGNLGNTIYF. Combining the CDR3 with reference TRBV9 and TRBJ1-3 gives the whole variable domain DSGVTQTPKHLITATGQRVTLRCSPRSGDLSVYWYQQSLDQGLQFLIQYYNGEERAKGNILERFSAQQFPDLHSELNLSSLELGDSALYFCASSGQGNLGNTIYFGEGSWLTVV.

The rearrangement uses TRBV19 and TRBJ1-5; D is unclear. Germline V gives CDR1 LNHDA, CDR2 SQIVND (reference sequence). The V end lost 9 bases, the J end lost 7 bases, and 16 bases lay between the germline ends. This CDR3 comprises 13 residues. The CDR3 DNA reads TGTGCCAGCAGCTCACGAGTCCGACAGCCCCAGCATTTT. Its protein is CASSSRVRQPQHF.

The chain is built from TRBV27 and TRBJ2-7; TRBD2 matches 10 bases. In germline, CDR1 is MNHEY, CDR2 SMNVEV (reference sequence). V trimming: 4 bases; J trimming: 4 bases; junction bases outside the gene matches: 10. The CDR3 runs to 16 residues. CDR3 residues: CASSSTSGIRSYEQYF. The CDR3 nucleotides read TGTGCCAGCAGTTCCACTAGCGGGATCCGATCTTACGAGCAGTACTTC.

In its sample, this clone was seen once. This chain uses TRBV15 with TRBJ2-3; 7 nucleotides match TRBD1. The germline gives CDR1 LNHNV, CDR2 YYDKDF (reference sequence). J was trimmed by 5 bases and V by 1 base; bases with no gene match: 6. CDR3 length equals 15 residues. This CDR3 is CATSRAAAGGDTQYF. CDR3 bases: TGTGCCACCAGCAGAGCTGCTGCAGGGGGAGATACGCAGTATTTT.

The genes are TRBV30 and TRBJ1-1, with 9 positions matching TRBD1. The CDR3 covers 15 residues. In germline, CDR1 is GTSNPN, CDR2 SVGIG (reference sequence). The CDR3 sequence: CASTLTGGRNTEAFF. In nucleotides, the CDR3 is TGTGCATCCACTTTGACAGGGGGACGGAACACTGAAGCTTTCTTT.

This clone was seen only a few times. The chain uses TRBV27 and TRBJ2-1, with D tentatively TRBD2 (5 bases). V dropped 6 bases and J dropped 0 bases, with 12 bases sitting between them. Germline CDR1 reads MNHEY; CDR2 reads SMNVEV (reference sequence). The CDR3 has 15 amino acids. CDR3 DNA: TGTGCCAGCAGCTCCGCTACTAGCTCCTACAATGAGCAGTTCTTC. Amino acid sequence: CASSSATSSYNEQFF.

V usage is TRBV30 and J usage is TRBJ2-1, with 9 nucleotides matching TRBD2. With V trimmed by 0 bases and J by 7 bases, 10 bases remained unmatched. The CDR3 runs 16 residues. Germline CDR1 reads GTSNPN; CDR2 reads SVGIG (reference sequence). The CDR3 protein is CAWSVRAGGPRNEQFF. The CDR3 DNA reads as TGTGCCTGGAGTGTACGGGCGGGAGGGCCGAGGAATGAGCAGTTCTTC.

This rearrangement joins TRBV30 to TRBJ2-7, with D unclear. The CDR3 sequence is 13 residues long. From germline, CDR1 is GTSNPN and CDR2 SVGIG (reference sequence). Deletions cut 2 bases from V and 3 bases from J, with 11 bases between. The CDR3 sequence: CAWSPTTVYEQYF. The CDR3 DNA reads TGTGCCTGGAGTCCGACAACCGTCTACGAGCAGTACTTC. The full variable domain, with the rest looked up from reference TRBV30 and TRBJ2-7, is SQTIHQWPATLVQPVGSPLSLECTVEGTSNPNLYWYRQAAGRGLQLLFYSVGIGQISSEVPQNLSASRPQDRQFILSSKKLLLSDSGFYLCAWSPTTVYEQYFGPGTRLTVT.